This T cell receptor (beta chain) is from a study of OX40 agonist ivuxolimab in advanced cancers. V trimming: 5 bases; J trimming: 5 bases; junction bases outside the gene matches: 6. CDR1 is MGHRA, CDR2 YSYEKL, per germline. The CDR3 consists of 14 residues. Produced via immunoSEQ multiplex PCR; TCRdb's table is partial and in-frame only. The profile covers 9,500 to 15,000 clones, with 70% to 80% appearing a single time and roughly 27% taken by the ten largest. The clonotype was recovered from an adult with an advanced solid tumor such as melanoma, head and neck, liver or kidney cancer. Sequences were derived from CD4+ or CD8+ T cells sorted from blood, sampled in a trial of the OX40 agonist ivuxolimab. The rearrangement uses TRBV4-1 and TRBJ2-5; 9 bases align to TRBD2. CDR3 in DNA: TGCGCCAGCAGCGCTAGCGGGGCCCCGGAGACCCAGTACTTC. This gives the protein CASSASGAPETQYF.